A selection of T cell receptor beta chains follows, all from one sample in a study of blood T cell repertoires in COVID-19. TCRdb keeps only in-frame clones here, not all; method: immunoSEQ multiplex PCR. The data show approximately 300,000 clones, about 87% seen once. The sequenced sample consisted of peripheral blood. The origin of the receptors is a woman between 40 and 50 years old with acute or convalescent COVID-19. The CDR3 runs from the conserved cysteine through the conserved F or W. A D gene is named only where the DNA matches it firmly. A clone size is listed for some rows: how often the clone was seen (once, few, many), or a class if it is expanded.

j_call d_call clone_size v_call cdr3_aa cdr3_nt
TRBJ1-1 - - TRBV7-2 CASSLGPQGEAFF TGTGCCAGCAGCTTAGGGCCTCAGGGTGAAGCTTTCTTT
TRBJ1-6 - - TRBV28 CASTVTYNSPLHF TGTGCCAGCACAGTAACCTATAATTCACCCCTCCACTTT
TRBJ1-5 TRBD1 - TRBV5-4 CASSLQGRNQPQHF TGTGCCAGCAGCTTACAGGGGAGGAATCAGCCCCAGCATTTT
TRBJ2-2 - - TRBV6-5 CASSRIQVPGELFF TGTGCCAGCAGTAGAATACAGGTTCCCGGGGAGCTGTTTTTT
TRBJ2-5 TRBD1 - TRBV12-3/TRBV12-4 CASRTGGRETQYF TGTGCCAGCCGGACAGGGGGGAGGGAGACCCAGTACTTC
TRBJ2-1 - once TRBV2 CASSEVTESSYNEQFF TGTGCCAGCAGTGAAGTTACGGAGAGCTCCTACAATGAGCAGTTCTTC
TRBJ1-2 TRBD1 - TRBV5-1 CASSPMTGGSYGYTF TGCGCCAGCAGCCCCATGACAGGGGGCAGCTATGGCTACACCTTC
TRBJ1-2 TRBD1 - TRBV3-1/TRBV3-2 CASSQHTQGARYGYTF TGTGCCAGCAGCCAACACACCCAGGGGGCGCGCTATGGCTACACCTTC
TRBJ1-2 TRBD1 - TRBV27 CASKLTYQAGGWNYGYTF TGTGCCAGCAAACTAACCTACCAGGCAGGGGGCTGGAACTATGGCTACACCTTC
TRBJ1-5 TRBD1 - TRBV4-1 CASSQEPGALTGNQPQHF TGCGCCAGCAGCCAAGAACCGGGCGCGTTGACAGGGAATCAGCCCCAGCATTTT
TRBJ1-3 - once TRBV20-1 CSAPTGNTIYF TGCAGTGCCCCTACTGGAAACACCATATATTTT
TRBJ1-1 - - TRBV19 CASRKEGRNTEAFF TGTGCCAGTAGAAAGGAGGGTCGGAACACTGAAGCTTTCTTT
TRBJ2-1 TRBD2 - TRBV4-1 CASRGLAGGMNEQFF TGCGCCAGCAGGGGACTAGCGGGGGGTATGAATGAGCAGTTCTTC
TRBJ2-2 - - TRBV3-1/TRBV3-2 CASSLLPGAGELFF TGTGCCAGCAGCCTCCTTCCGGGGGCCGGGGAGCTGTTTTTT
TRBJ2-5 - - TRBV3-1/TRBV3-2 CASSPRGSGTQYF TGTGCCAGCAGCCCAAGAGGTAGCGGGACCCAGTACTTC
TRBJ1-4 TRBD1 - TRBV2 CASSGTDATNEKLFF TGTGCCAGCAGCGGGACAGATGCAACTAATGAAAAACTGTTTTTT
TRBJ1-5 - - TRBV2 CASQGEGQTSPQHF TGTGCCAGCCAGGGAGAAGGACAGACCTCGCCCCAGCATTTT
TRBJ2-3 - - TRBV6-5 CASEGEGGTDTQYF TGTGCCAGCGAAGGGGAAGGAGGCACAGATACGCAGTATTTT
TRBJ2-1 - few TRBV30 CAWSVRGGGARNEQFF TGTGCCTGGAGTGTACGAGGTGGGGGGGCCCGCAATGAGCAGTTCTTC
TRBJ1-6 - - TRBV7-8 CASSSTGRNSPLHF TGTGCCAGCAGCTCAACAGGGCGGAATTCACCCCTCCACTTT
TRBJ2-1 - - TRBV5-5 CASSSNDRIYYNEQFF TGTGCCAGCAGTTCCAACGACAGGATTTACTACAATGAGCAGTTCTTC
TRBJ2-3 - - TRBV7-6 CASSLAVASDTQYF TGTGCCAGCAGCTTAGCGGTCGCGTCAGATACGCAGTATTTT
TRBJ2-1 TRBD2 - TRBV19 CATFPTPGGEQFF TGTGCCACTTTCCCGACCCCGGGGGGGGAGCAGTTCTTC
TRBJ1-2 - - TRBV6-6 CASSYAREGYGYTF TGTGCCAGCAGTTACGCCAGGGAGGGCTATGGCTACACCTTC
TRBJ2-3 - - TRBV5-1 CASSLFGTAELPDTQYF TGCGCCAGCAGCTTGTTCGGGACTGCGGAATTGCCAGATACGCAGTATTTT
TRBJ1-1 - - TRBV12-2 CASRLAESTRGTGDTEAFF TGTGCAAGTCGCTTAGCGGAAAGTACGAGGGGGACAGGGGACACTGAAGCTTTCTTT
TRBJ2-1 - - TRBV7-2 CASSTAWREQFF TGTGCCAGCAGCACAGCTTGGAGGGAGCAGTTCTTC
TRBJ2-1 TRBD2 - TRBV19 CASSIDAGLARNEQFF TGTGCCAGTAGTATAGACGCCGGACTAGCTCGGAATGAGCAGTTCTTC
TRBJ2-1 - - TRBV6-5 CASRGTEYNEQFF TGTGCCAGCAGGGGGACTGAGTACAATGAGCAGTTCTTC
TRBJ1-6 - - TRBV6-1 CASSDFWERYNSPLHF TGTGCCAGCAGTGACTTTTGGGAGAGGTATAATTCACCCCTCCACTTT
TRBJ2-1 TRBD1 - TRBV7-3 CASSLMGTDYNEQFF TGTGCCAGCAGCTTAATGGGGACAGACTACAATGAGCAGTTCTTC
TRBJ1-1 - once TRBV7-2 CASSSSGLNTEAFF TGTGCCAGCAGCTCCAGCGGGTTGAACACTGAAGCTTTCTTT
TRBJ1-3 TRBD1 - TRBV5-6 CASSLARQGSSGNTIYF TGTGCCAGCAGCTTGGCTAGACAGGGGTCCTCTGGAAACACCATATATTTT
TRBJ2-5 TRBD2 few TRBV5-1 CASSLAREADLQETQYF TGCGCCAGCAGCTTGGCACGGGAGGCAGACCTACAAGAGACCCAGTACTTC